Below, 8 T cell receptor beta chains from the same sample are listed, as sequenced in a study of blood T cell repertoires in COVID-19. Sequencing was performed with immunoSEQ multiplex PCR; in TCRdb, only in-frame clones are kept and a portion is missing. In the table there are roughly 130,000 clones, about 86% of which are singletons. The sample consisted of PBMCs or T cells enriched from blood (not recorded which). These receptors originate from a woman aged 45-60 years who had recovered from COVID-19.

The V call is TRBV4-2, the J call TRBJ1-3; D ambiguous. The CDR3 has 12 residues. Trimming removed 3 bases at V and 6 bases at J, with 6 bases between. CDR1 and CDR2 from the germline V gene are LGHNA and YNFKEQ. CDR3 DNA sequence: TGTGCCAGCAGCCACCGCGAAAACACCATATATTTT. Its protein is CASSHRENTIYF.

The rearrangement links TRBV6-1 to TRBJ1-3; D call uncertain. The CDR3 covers 14 residues. Germline CDR1 MNHNS, CDR2 SASEGT. The V end lost 3 bases, the J end lost 2 bases, and 8 bases lay between the germline ends. In DNA form, the CDR3 reads TGTGCCAGCAGTGACGAGGGAACTGGAAACACCATATATTTT. It translates to CASSDEGTGNTIYF.

This clone was seen only a few times. The chain is built from TRBV27 and TRBJ2-7; D is possibly TRBD2 (7 bases). Germline V gene sequence: CDR1 MNHEY, CDR2 SMNVEV (reference sequence). The CDR3 has 14 amino acids. V was pared by 2 bases and J by 5 bases, with 13 bases between. The CDR3 sequence: CASSLGGGGHEQYF. The CDR3 region has the DNA TGTGCCAGCAGTTTAGGGGGGGGCGGCCACGAGCAGTACTTC.

This rearrangement joins TRBV7-9 to TRBJ1-1; possibly TRBD1 for D (6 bases). Germline V CDR1 and CDR2: SEHNR, FQNEAQ (reference sequence). CDR3 length equals 16 residues. Trimming pared 5 bases from V and 2 bases from J, leaving 18 bases between. The CDR3 sequence: CASSPPSGQLNTEAFF. The CDR3 nucleotides are TGTGCCAGCAGCCCTCCTAGCGGACAGTTAAACACTGAAGCTTTCTTT.

The CDR3 region is CASSLTGSGSETQYF. CDR3 in DNA: TGTGCCAGCAGCTTAACGGGTTCAGGGTCGGAGACCCAGTACTTC. The chain recombines TRBV7-3 with TRBJ2-5; possible D gene TRBD1, 5 bases. Germline loops: CDR1 SGHTA, CDR2 FQGTGA. The CDR3 runs to 15 residues. V lost 0 bases and J 5 bases, leaving 13 bases between the germline ends.

The chain recombines TRBV29-1 with TRBJ2-7; tentatively, D is TRBD1 (5 bases). V shed 0 bases and J shed 10 bases, with 16 bases lying between them. This CDR3 region has 13 residues. The germline V gene has CDR1 SQVTM and CDR2 ANQGSEA. CDR3 loop: CSVEDQRGTEQYF. For the CDR3, the DNA is TGCAGCGTTGAAGATCAAAGGGGTACCGAACAGTACTTC.

V and J are TRBV19 and TRBJ2-2, with 9 bases lining up with TRBD2. The CDR3 has 15 residues. CDR1 LNHDA and CDR2 SQIVND come from the germline V gene (reference sequence). V gave up 4 bases and J gave up 8 bases; unmatched junction bases: 8. The CDR3 coding sequence is TGTGCCAGTAGTAAGGCGCTAGCGGGAAGTGGGGAGCTGTTTTTT. Translation: CASSKALAGSGELFF.

This sequence joins TRBV7-2 and TRBJ2-7; 11 bases are shared with TRBD2. The V gene's germline CDR1 is SGHTA and CDR2 FQGNSA. Unmatched junction bases numbered 10, after V lost 4 bases and J lost 2 bases. The CDR3 runs to 17 residues. CDR3 nucleotides: TGTGCCAGCAGCTACGATTCTAGCGGGGGGCCTACCTACGAGCAGTACTTC. Protein product: CASSYDSSGGPTYEQYF. Looking up the rest from reference TRBV7-2 and TRBJ2-7 gives the full variable domain: GAGVSQSPSNKVTEKGKDVELRCDPISGHTALYWYRQSLGQGLEFLIYFQGNSAPDKSGLPSDRFSAERTGGSVSTLTIQRTQQEDSAVYLCASSYDSSGGPTYEQYFGPGTRLTVT.